This T cell receptor beta chain was retrieved from a study of T cell responses to AZD1222 COVID-19 vaccine. Study-level results: Nearly half of spike-specific TCRs reportedly go after variant regions that carry no mutations. White British people made up most donors, females outnumbered males, and clonal diversity was possibly underestimated. Two AZD1222 administrations were followed by greater Spike-specific TCR breadth and depth.

CDR3 length equals 13 residues. CDR1 is MNHEY and CDR2 is SMNVEV in the germline V gene (reference sequence). Between the trimmed V and J ends, which lost 3 bases and 4 bases, there was a span of 10 bases. About this clone itself: Its antigen remains unknown.

Repertoires were generated with immunoSEQ multiplex PCR, while TCRdb's copy carries only in-frame clones and drops some. The table has 75,000 to 100,000 clones, approximately 86% seen once. The rearrangement links TRBV27 to TRBJ2-7; perhaps TRBD1 as D (5 bases). The sample was peripheral blood, taken on day 0 of AZD1222 vaccination. The sequence derives from an adult in good health. The CDR3 DNA reads TGTGCCAGCAGTTTTGGCTCAGGGTACGAGCAGTACTTC. Translated, it gives CASSFGSGYEQYF.